A single sample gave rise to the 28 T cell receptor beta chains below, sequenced in a study of T-cell reconstitution after alpha-beta-depleted transplantation in children. Preparing the TCRbeta library involved the use of unique molecular identifiers. Each CDR3 protein is one row after TCRdb ran MiXCR on the PCR reads. The sample holds about 610,000 distinct CDR3 sequences; 10% to 13% are singletons and the top ten take roughly 3.9%. The material sequenced was PBMCs from the stem cell graft donor, taken from the stem cell graft. The receptors were gathered from a human donor who donated a stem cell graft to a child with acute myeloid leukemia.

This chain uses TRBV7-2 with TRBJ2-7, with 10 bases matching TRBD2. Germline V CDR1 and CDR2: SGHTA, FQGNSA. The CDR3 spans 16 residues. V lost 2 bases to trimming and J lost 5 bases; unmatched junction nucleotides: 9. CDR3 sequence reads: CASSLKLAGAGHEQYF. The CDR3 DNA reads as TGTGCCAGCAGCTTAAAGCTAGCGGGAGCTGGTCACGAGCAGTACTTC.

This rearrangement joins TRBV20-1 to TRBJ2-7; 8 bases align to TRBD1. The CDR3 is made up of 13 amino acids. Germline V CDR1 and CDR2: DFQATT, SNEGSKA (reference sequence). Trimming removed 4 bases from V and 6 bases from J; junction bases left unmatched: 8. The CDR3 is CSAISPTGGEQYF. DNA for the CDR3: TGCAGTGCTATCAGCCCTACAGGGGGCGAGCAGTACTTC.

This clonotype was detected ten times or more. The chain joins TRBV12-3 or TRBV12-4 to TRBJ2-1; TRBD2 matches at 8 bases. This CDR3 contains 15 residues. Germline trimming cut 5 bases from V and 6 bases from J; bases unmatched to any gene: 9. The CDR3 loop is CASSAGTSEGNEQFF. In DNA, the CDR3 is TGTGCCAGCAGTGCCGGGACTAGTGAGGGCAATGAGCAGTTCTTC.

This clonotype was found a few times. For the CDR3, the DNA is TGTGCCAGCAGCATTAGGAGGGATATGGGCTACACCTTC. It is translated as CASSIRRDMGYTF. The rearrangement uses TRBV7-8 and TRBJ1-2; D not certain. Germline-derived CDR1 and CDR2 are SGHVS and FQNEAQ. V lost 5 bases, J lost 8 bases, and 15 bases lay in between. The CDR3 covers 13 residues.

This clonotype was seen only a few times. The J gene is TRBJ2-1, the V gene TRBV7-9, with a weak D call TRBD1 (6 bases). V lost 5 bases and J lost 6, with 11 bases in between. Per the germline V gene, CDR1 is SEHNR and CDR2 is FQNEAQ (reference sequence). The CDR3 sequence is 13 residues long. The CDR3 DNA reads as TGTGCCAGCAGCCCCTGGGGGCCCAATGAGCAGTTCTTC. Its translation is CASSPWGPNEQFF.

This clonotype occurred a few times. The chain is built from TRBV7-3 and TRBJ2-7, with no clear D. CDR1 and CDR2 (germline): SGHTA, FQGTGA. This CDR3 spans 12 amino acids. V was clipped by 5 bases and J by 6 bases, with 11 bases between them. This CDR3 is CASSQSTLEQYF. CDR3 coding DNA: TGTGCCAGCAGCCAATCGACACTCGAGCAGTACTTC.

This clonotype was detected a few times. The rearrangement uses TRBV12-3 or TRBV12-4 and TRBJ1-5, with a weak D call TRBD1 (5 bases). The germline V and J ends were trimmed by 7 bases and 6 bases, with 22 bases remaining between them. CDR3 size: 16 residues. CDR3 coding DNA: TGTGCCAGCACCGCCGGAGGGGCGACCGGGGGTCAGCCCCAGCATTTT. Protein sequence: CASTAGGATGGQPQHF.

This clonotype has just a few counts. The chain carries TRBV20-1 and TRBJ2-5; 7 nucleotides align to TRBD1. Per germline, CDR1 DFQATT and CDR2 SNEGSKA (reference sequence). CDR3 length equals 16 residues. Germline trimming cut 4 bases from V and 0 bases from J; bases unmatched to any gene: 11. The CDR3 here is CSAIIGTARYQETQYF. The CDR3 DNA is TGCAGTGCTATTATCGGGACAGCCCGGTACCAAGAGACCCAGTACTTC.

This clonotype was observed many times. The J gene is TRBJ2-7, the V gene TRBV28; 9 positions match TRBD2. This CDR3 is built from 15 residues. Germline V gene lookup returns CDR1 MDHEN and CDR2 SYDVKM. V lost 6 bases and J lost 5; bases outside the gene matches: 11. This CDR3 reads CASSPSSGTWNEQYF. DNA for the CDR3: TGTGCCAGCAGCCCATCTAGCGGGACATGGAACGAGCAGTACTTC.

This clonotype was seen more than once but under ten times. The chain is built from TRBV5-1 and TRBJ2-7, with a weak D call TRBD2 (7 bases). In germline, CDR1 is SGHRS, CDR2 YFSETQ. The CDR3 runs 15 residues. V was pared by 0 bases and J by 0 bases, with 10 bases between. CDR3 residues: CASSLEGGASYEQYF. CDR3 DNA sequence: TGCGCCAGCAGCTTGGAAGGGGGGGCCTCCTACGAGCAGTACTTC.

The chain uses TRBV6-5 and TRBJ2-1, with D unclear. Germline V gene sequence: CDR1 MNHEY, CDR2 SVGAGI. The CDR3 sequence is 17 residues long. Trimming shortened V by 0 bases and J by 0 bases, and 12 bases separated the two germline ends. Here the CDR3 DNA reads TGTGCCAGCAGTTACTCTTGGGCAGCCCCCTCCTACAATGAGCAGTTCTTC. Its translation is CASSYSWAAPSYNEQFF.

The rearrangement uses TRBV10-3 and TRBJ2-3; 11 nucleotides align to TRBD2. The ends lost 6 bases at V and 5 bases at J; junction bases unmatched: 7. The CDR3 runs 15 residues. The germline V gene has CDR1 ENHRY and CDR2 SYGVKD. CDR3 amino acids: CAISRRLAGQDTQYF. The CDR3, as DNA: TGTGCCATCAGCAGGCGACTAGCGGGACAAGATACGCAGTATTTT.

This clonotype occurred many times. The chain joins TRBV6-1 to TRBJ2-7; the D gene is possibly TRBD2 (5 bases). The V end lost 8 bases, the J end lost 7 bases, and 15 bases lay between the germline ends. CDR1 and CDR2 from the germline V gene are MNHNS and SASEGT. The CDR3 is 12 residues long. For the CDR3, the DNA is TGTGCCAGCTACATCGAGTGGGAGGAGCAGTACTTC. Its translation: CASYIEWEEQYF.

At least ten counts were recorded for this clonotype. V gene TRBV4-2 combines with J gene TRBJ2-4; TRBD1 matches at 8 bases. Germline loops: CDR1 LGHNA, CDR2 YNFKEQ. J was trimmed by 7 bases and V by 1 base; bases with no gene match: 6. This CDR3 has 15 amino acids. CDR3 sequence (DNA): TGTGCCAGCAGCCAAGCTGCCCGACAGGGGAACATTCAGTACTTC. Protein product: CASSQAARQGNIQYF.

The CDR3 DNA sequence: TGCGCCAGCAGCCAAGATGGCGGGAGCATAGGGGAGCAGTACTTC. This gives the protein CASSQDGGSIGEQYF. V and J are TRBV4-3 and TRBJ2-7; 7 nucleotides match TRBD2. The CDR3 spans 15 residues. Trimming at V came to 0 bases and at J to 7 bases, leaving 9 bases not matched to a gene. From germline, CDR1 is LGHNA and CDR2 YSLEER.

This clonotype was seen a single time. This may come from a read error, since a much larger clone is one base off. J is TRBJ2-5 and V is TRBV20-1, with D uncertain. Germline CDR1 reads DFQATT; CDR2 reads SNEGSKA (reference sequence). This CDR3 is 13 amino acids long. Trimming removed 2 bases at V and 0 bases at J, with 7 bases between. This CDR3 reads CSARYCNQETQYF. The CDR3 DNA follows: TGCAGTGCTAGATATTGTAACCAAGAGACCCAGTACTTC.

This clonotype appeared a few times. The DNA for the CDR3 is TGCAGTGCTAGAGATGCCCGGGGTAGCGAAGGCTACGAGCAGTACTTC. Encoded protein: CSARDARGSEGYEQYF. The chain joins TRBV20-1 to TRBJ2-7; D perhaps matches TRBD2 (5 bases). The CDR3 runs 16 residues. V was clipped by 0 bases and J by 3 bases, with 18 bases between them. The germline CDR1 and CDR2 sequences are DFQATT and SNEGSKA (reference sequence).

The table lists this clonotype with a few counts. J is TRBJ1-1 and V is TRBV20-1; D might be TRBD1 (5 bases). The CDR3 runs 14 residues. The V gene's germline CDR1 is DFQATT and CDR2 SNEGSKA (reference sequence). The V and J ends lost 3 bases and 0 bases respectively, with 11 bases between them. The CDR3 reads CSASIDSMNTEAFF. In DNA, the CDR3 is TGCAGTGCTAGTATCGACAGCATGAACACTGAAGCTTTCTTT.

This clonotype was counted a few times. V gene TRBV27 combines with J gene TRBJ2-5; 10 nucleotides agree with TRBD2. Germline V gives CDR1 MNHEY, CDR2 SMNVEV (reference sequence). The CDR3 extends over 17 amino acids. V was clipped by 1 base and J by 2 bases; unmatched bases: 7. CDR3 sequence reads: CASSLWASGSGQETQYF. CDR3 bases: TGTGCCAGCAGTTTATGGGCTAGCGGGAGTGGGCAAGAGACCCAGTACTTC.

In this sample, this clonotype turned up many times. The chain joins TRBV29-1 to TRBJ2-4; D remains ambiguous. The CDR3 spans 11 residues. Germline CDR1 is SQVTM and CDR2 is ANQGSEA. Deletions cut 8 bases from V and 4 bases from J, with 9 bases between. The CDR3 sequence is CSTDGKNIQYF. The CDR3, as DNA: TGCAGCACGGACGGAAAAAACATTCAGTACTTC.

This clonotype has just a few counts. This chain links TRBV6-2 or TRBV6-3 with TRBJ2-5; D tentatively reads TRBD1 or TRBD2 (5 bases each). Germline V gene lookup returns CDR1 MNHEY and CDR2 SVGEGT. V was clipped by 4 bases and J by 0 bases, with 15 bases between them. The CDR3 is made up of 16 amino acids. For the CDR3, the DNA is TGTGCCAGCAGTTTCACCGTGGGACGGAACCAAGAGACCCAGTACTTC. Translated: CASSFTVGRNQETQYF.

This clonotype was counted ten times or more. The CDR3 bases are TGTGCCAGCACGTCGACCCGAGGACTAGCGGGCGAGCAGTACTTC. Translation gives CASTSTRGLAGEQYF. The chain employs TRBV25-1 and TRBJ2-7, with TRBD2 matching 11 bases. This CDR3 contains 15 residues. Germline CDR1 is MGHDK and CDR2 is SYGVNS. V was pared by 7 bases and J by 6 bases, with 11 bases of the junction left unmatched.

In the case of this clonotype: This clone may be a read error of a much larger clone one base away. J is TRBJ2-3 and V is TRBV7-9; either TRBD1 or TRBD2 may supply D (5 bases each). The CDR3 has 16 residues. Germline V gene data show CDR1 as SEHNR and CDR2 as FQNEAQ (reference sequence). In DNA form, the CDR3 reads TGTTCCAGCAGCTTCGCCTCCGGGACCCCTGCAGATACGCAGTATTTT. It codes for CSSSFASGTPADTQYF.

This clonotype was observed many times. V gene TRBV6-2 or TRBV6-3 combines with J gene TRBJ1-1; tentative D call: TRBD1 (5 bases). This CDR3 is built from 16 residues. Germline CDR1 and CDR2: MNHEY and SVGEGT. V was clipped by 2 bases and J by 1 base, with 14 bases between them. CDR3 coding DNA: TGTGCCAGCAGTTACGCCGGGACTTTTGCGAACACTGAAGCTTTCTTT. It translates to CASSYAGTFANTEAFF.

The CDR3 region is CASSLGQTETQYF. CDR3 coding DNA: TGTGCCAGCAGCTTGGGACAGACAGAGACCCAGTACTTC. The rearrangement uses TRBV7-2 and TRBJ2-5, with 7 bases lining up with TRBD1. Trimming cost V 3 bases and J 4 bases; bases outside gene matches: 2. The length of the CDR3 is 13 residues. Germline V gene lookup returns CDR1 SGHTA and CDR2 FQGNSA.

This clonotype turned up a few times. This chain links TRBV27 with TRBJ2-6; 10 positions match TRBD1. The V gene's germline CDR1 is MNHEY and CDR2 SMNVEV (reference sequence). The junction had 7 bases not matched to a gene; V was cut back by 7 bases and J by 4 bases. The CDR3 totals 16 residues. DNA for the CDR3: TGTGCCAGCACCCGACAGGGGGCAGGGGGGGCCAACGTCCTGACTTTC. Its translation: CASTRQGAGGANVLTF. Based on the CDR3 plus reference TRBV27 and TRBJ2-6, the full variable domain is EAQVTQNPRYLITVTGKKLTVTCSQNMNHEYMSWYRQDPGLGLRQIYYSMNVEVTDKGDVPEGYKVSRKEKRNFPLILESPSPNQTSLYFCASTRQGAGGANVLTFGAGSRLTVL.

This clonotype has just a few counts. V usage is TRBV3-1 and J usage is TRBJ2-5, with 12 bases that match TRBD2. Trimming took 4 bases from V and 3 from J; bases not matched to a gene: 9. Germline V gives CDR1 LGHDT, CDR2 YNNKEL (reference sequence). The CDR3 consists of 17 residues. The CDR3 region is CASSLRTSGKREETQYF. The CDR3 DNA reads as TGTGCCAGCAGCCTACGGACTAGCGGGAAGCGCGAAGAGACCCAGTACTTC.

This chain uses TRBV5-6 with TRBJ2-7; no firm D call. Germline V gene lookup returns CDR1 SGHDT and CDR2 YYEEEE. The CDR3 has 15 amino acids. The ends were cut back, 2 bases at V and 0 bases at J, with 12 bases in the middle. For the CDR3, the DNA is TGTGCCAGCAGCTTACTGCCGGATAGCTCCTACGAGCAGTACTTC. Translated, it gives CASSLLPDSSYEQYF.